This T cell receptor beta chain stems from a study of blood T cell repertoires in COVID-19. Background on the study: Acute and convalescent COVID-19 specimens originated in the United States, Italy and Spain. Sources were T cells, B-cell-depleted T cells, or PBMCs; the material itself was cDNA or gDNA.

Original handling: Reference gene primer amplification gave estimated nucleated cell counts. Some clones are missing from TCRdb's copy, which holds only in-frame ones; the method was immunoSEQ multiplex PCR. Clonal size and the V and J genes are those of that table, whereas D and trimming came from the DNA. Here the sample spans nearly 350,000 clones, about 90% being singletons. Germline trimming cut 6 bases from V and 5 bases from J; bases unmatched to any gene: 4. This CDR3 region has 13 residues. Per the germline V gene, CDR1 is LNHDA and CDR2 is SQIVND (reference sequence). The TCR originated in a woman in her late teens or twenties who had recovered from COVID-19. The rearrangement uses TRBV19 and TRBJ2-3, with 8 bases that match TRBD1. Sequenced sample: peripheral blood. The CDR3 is CASRTGAQDTQYF. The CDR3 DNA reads TGTGCCAGTAGGACAGGGGCCCAAGATACGCAGTATTTT.